These 26 T cell receptor beta chains originate from one sample sequenced in a study of beta chain features in type 1 diabetes. No antigens are known for them. The study's findings and limits: All four CD4+ subsets of Type 1 diabetes patients contained TCRB CDR3s that were moderately but significantly shorter.

Every bit of the isolated RNA underwent reverse transcription, so sequencing read expressed TCRB transcripts. Generated by immunoSEQ multiplex PCR, the TCRdb table keeps only in-frame clones and is missing some. The data show a few hundred thousand clones, around a tenth seen once. Sequencing was carried out using central memory CD4+ T cells from blood. The receptor source for this set is a man younger than 45 with type 1 diabetes.

This clone came up a few times. This chain joins TRBV23-1 and TRBJ2-1, with 9 bases aligning to TRBD1. TRBV23-1 is designated an ORF whose function remains uncertain. Trimming cost V 0 bases and J 2 bases; bases outside gene matches: 5. This CDR3 comprises 17 residues. The CDR3 coding sequence is TGCGCCAGCAGTCAATCGAGGGACAGGGATACCTACAATGAGCAGTTCTTC. Protein sequence: CASSQSRDRDTYNEQFF.

This clone was detected a few times. The chain recombines TRBV4-1 with TRBJ2-3; 14 bases map to TRBD2. Losses at the gene ends were 2 bases for V and 6 bases for J; bases not matched to a gene: 4. From germline, CDR1 is MGHRA and CDR2 YSYEKL. This CDR3 comprises 16 residues. CDR3 coding DNA: TGCGCCAGCAGCCAACTGGGGACTAGCGGGAGCGATACGCAGTATTTT. Protein sequence: CASSQLGTSGSDTQYF.

The CDR3 region is CASSYGGHRNIQYF. The CDR3 region has the DNA TGTGCCAGCAGTTACGGAGGGCATCGGAACATTCAGTACTTC. This chain connects TRBV6-5 to TRBJ2-4; tentatively, D is TRBD2 (6 bases). The CDR3 totals 14 residues. CDR1 and CDR2 from the germline V gene are MNHEY and SVGAGI. V lost 2 bases and J 7 bases, leaving 12 bases between the germline ends.

The chain is built from TRBV7-8 and TRBJ2-7; D is unresolved. Trimming took off 0 bases at V and 4 bases at J, with 10 bases between the two ends. This CDR3 is built from 14 residues. The V gene's germline CDR1 is SGHVS and CDR2 FQNEAQ. CDR3: CASSLARSVYEQYF. The CDR3 region has the DNA TGTGCCAGCAGCTTAGCGCGGTCCGTTTACGAGCAGTACTTC.

This clone was counted only a few times. The V gene is TRBV28, the J gene TRBJ2-5; no reliable D call. CDR3 size: 12 residues. Germline assignment: CDR1 MDHEN and CDR2 SYDVKM. V lost 4 bases and J 2 bases, leaving 5 bases between the germline ends. This chain's CDR3 is CASSSVQETQYF. In nucleotides, the CDR3 is TGTGCCAGCAGTTCAGTGCAAGAGACCCAGTACTTC.

The table lists this clone with a few counts. The J gene is TRBJ2-1, the V gene TRBV7-9; 7 bases are a match to TRBD2. CDR1 is SEHNR, CDR2 FQNEAQ, per germline (reference sequence). Germline trimming cut 3 bases from V and 3 bases from J; bases unmatched to any gene: 2. The CDR3 is 14 amino acids. Written as DNA, the CDR3 is TGTGCCAGCAGCTTGGGGAGGGGCTACAATGAGCAGTTCTTC. Its translation: CASSLGRGYNEQFF.

In its sample, this clone was seen a few times. CDR3 protein: CASSLNKETQYF. CDR3 nucleotide sequence: TGCGCCAGCAGTCTAAATAAAGAGACCCAGTACTTC. The chain couples TRBV5-1 to TRBJ2-5; D not resolved. From germline, CDR1 is SGHRS and CDR2 YFSETQ. The CDR3 consists of 12 residues. V shed 5 bases and J shed 3 bases, with 8 bases lying between them.

The gene calls are TRBV28 and TRBJ2-5; maybe TRBD1 (6 bases). Germline lookup yields CDR1 MDHEN and CDR2 SYDVKM. Trimming took 5 bases from V and 4 from J, leaving 8 bases between them. The CDR3 runs 12 residues. The CDR3 nucleotides are TGTGCCAGCAGTACACAGGGAGAGACCCAGTACTTC. This gives the protein CASSTQGETQYF.

J is TRBJ1-2 and V is TRBV6-5; a weak D match, TRBD1 (5 bases). CDR3 length equals 15 residues. Trimming removed 6 bases at V and 4 bases at J, with 18 bases between. Germline loops: CDR1 MNHEY, CDR2 SVGAGI. In DNA form, the CDR3 reads TGTGCCAGCAGCCGGTCACGAACAGGTAGCTATGGCTACACCTTC. Its translation: CASSRSRTGSYGYTF.

In its sample, this clone was seen a few times. The V and J genes are TRBV11-3 and TRBJ2-1, with TRBD2 matching over 14 bases. CDR3 length: 15 amino acids. The germline V gene encodes CDR1 SGHNT and CDR2 YENEEA. V gave up 3 bases and J gave up 5 bases; unmatched junction bases: 0. The CDR3 DNA reads TGTGCCAGCAGCTTGGGACTAGCGGGAGACAATGAGCAGTTCTTC. The encoded protein is CASSLGLAGDNEQFF.

CDR3 amino acids: CASSKLTRSTDTQYF. CDR3 in DNA: TGTGCCAGCAGCAAGTTAACTAGAAGCACAGATACGCAGTATTTT. The rearrangement links TRBV21-1 to TRBJ2-3; TRBD2, the D gene given by the table, was not confirmed from the DNA. TRBV21-1 is described as a pseudogene. CDR3 size: 15 residues.

This CDR3 reads CATGAGSTQYF. The CDR3 DNA reads as TGTGCCACGGGGGCAGGGAGTACCCAGTACTTC. The chain employs TRBV10-3 and TRBJ2-5; D possibly uses TRBD1 or TRBD2 (6 bases each). V was pared by 10 bases and J by 8 bases, with 14 bases between. The CDR3 runs to 11 residues. The V gene's germline CDR1 is ENHRY and CDR2 SYGVKD.

This clone was detected only a few times. V is TRBV9 and J is TRBJ2-2; tentatively, D is TRBD1 (6 bases). This CDR3 comprises 15 residues. V lost 2 bases and J 2 bases, leaving 10 bases between the germline ends. Germline lookup yields CDR1 SGDLS and CDR2 YYNGEE. DNA for the CDR3: TGTGCCAGCAGCGTCCGGGACACCAACACCGGGGAGCTGTTTTTT. Its translation: CASSVRDTNTGELFF.

This clone appeared a few times. This chain links TRBV7-8 with TRBJ1-2; no clear D. The V end was cut by 5 bases, the J end by 0 bases, with 10 bases between. The CDR3 runs 14 residues. Germline CDR1 and CDR2: SGHVS and FQNEAQ. CDR3 in amino acids: CASSPTLANYGYTF. The CDR3 bases are TGTGCCAGCAGCCCCACTCTAGCTAACTATGGCTACACCTTC.

This clone was seen at least ten times. The rearrangement uses TRBV19 and TRBJ2-1, with no clear D. Looked up from germline, CDR1 is LNHDA and CDR2 is SQIVND (reference sequence). The V gene lost 2 bases and the J gene lost 12 bases, with 17 bases spanning the gap. CDR3 length equals 14 residues. CDR3 in amino acids: CASSIRAEPTGQFF. The CDR3 DNA follows: TGTGCCAGTAGTATAAGGGCAGAACCTACGGGGCAGTTCTTC.

This clone has more than one count but fewer than ten. The chain is built from TRBV7-9 and TRBJ2-7; 7 bases are a match to TRBD2. Germline-derived CDR1 and CDR2 are SEHNR and FQNEAQ (reference sequence). V lost 3 bases and J lost 7; bases outside the gene matches: 3. This CDR3 has 12 residues. CDR3 nucleotides: TGTGCCAGCAGCTTCTCTAGCGGTGAGCAGTACTTC. Protein product: CASSFSSGEQYF.

This clone occurred a few times. The gene calls are TRBV28 and TRBJ2-5, with TRBD1 identical over 8 bases. This CDR3 has 14 amino acids. The V gene end was trimmed by 6 bases and the J gene end by 5 bases; junction bases not matched to a gene: 8. Germline V lookup: CDR1 MDHEN, CDR2 SYDVKM. CDR3 protein: CASSLGQVGETQYF. Written as DNA, the CDR3 is TGTGCCAGCAGCCTGGGACAGGTTGGGGAGACCCAGTACTTC.

This clone appeared a few times. The gene calls are TRBV6-6 and TRBJ1-5; D unclear. Between the trimmed V and J ends, which lost 5 bases and 5 bases, there was a span of 10 bases. The CDR3 has 13 amino acids. Germline CDR1 is MNHNY and CDR2 is SVGAGI (reference sequence). The CDR3 DNA reads as TGTGCCAGCAGTGTGCTGAGGGATCAGCCCCAGCATTTT. It is translated as CASSVLRDQPQHF.

V gene TRBV7-9 combines with J gene TRBJ2-7, with 15 bases lining up with TRBD2. The junction had 10 bases not matched to a gene; V was cut back by 5 bases and J by 2 bases. The length of the CDR3 is 18 residues. Germline CDR1 SEHNR, CDR2 FQNEAQ (reference sequence). CDR3 in amino acids: CASSPRQGLAGGTYEQYF. The CDR3 nucleotides read TGTGCCAGCAGCCCTCGGCAGGGACTAGCGGGAGGAACCTACGAGCAGTACTTC.

This clone has at least ten counts. V and J are TRBV6-5 and TRBJ1-4, with TRBD1 as a possible D gene (6 bases). V was trimmed by 5 bases and J by 5 bases, leaving 15 bases between them. Germline V gene lookup returns CDR1 MNHEY and CDR2 SVGAGI. The CDR3 totals 15 residues. The CDR3 loop reads CASSKKGVKNEKLFF. The DNA for the CDR3 is TGTGCCAGCAGTAAGAAGGGGGTAAAGAATGAAAAACTGTTTTTT.

The CDR3 DNA sequence: TGTGCCAGCAGCTTAAGCCCGGAACACTACGAGCAGTACTTC. It is translated as CASSLSPEHYEQYF. This sequence joins TRBV11-2 and TRBJ2-7; D is uncertain. Per germline, CDR1 SGHAT and CDR2 FQNNGV. V lost 2 bases and J 3 bases, leaving 11 bases between the germline ends. The CDR3 runs 14 residues.

This clone was detected only a few times. CDR3 amino acids: CASSTGELFF. CDR3 DNA: TGTGCCAGCAGTACCGGGGAGCTGTTTTTT. The rearrangement links TRBV28 to TRBJ2-2; D is undetermined. The CDR3 spans 10 residues. Germline V gene lookup returns CDR1 MDHEN and CDR2 SYDVKM. V was trimmed by 5 bases and J by 5 bases, leaving 0 bases between them.

The CDR3 DNA sequence: TGTGCCAGCAGTTCCCGTGGACAGTCAGATACGCAGTATTTT. It translates to CASSSRGQSDTQYF. This chain connects TRBV27 to TRBJ2-3; D is perhaps TRBD1 (6 bases). The CDR3 is 14 residues long. CDR1 MNHEY and CDR2 SMNVEV come from the germline V gene (reference sequence). V was clipped by 4 bases and J by 4 bases, with 12 bases between them.

This chain uses TRBV28 with TRBJ1-2; 7 positions agree with TRBD1. The CDR3 is 16 amino acids. In germline, CDR1 is MDHEN, CDR2 SYDVKM. The V segment lost 4 bases and the J segment 0 bases; nucleotides outside the gene matches: 8. CDR3 sequence: CASSSGQYLSNYGYTF. The CDR3 bases are TGTGCCAGCAGTTCGGGACAGTACCTTTCTAACTATGGCTACACCTTC.

The chain employs TRBV6-5 and TRBJ2-7; 7 bases are shared with TRBD1. CDR1 is MNHEY and CDR2 is SVGAGI in the germline V gene. The CDR3 length is 14 residues. V dropped 2 bases and J dropped 5; count of bases not matched to a gene: 6. The CDR3 DNA reads as TGTGCCAGCAGTTACGTGGCCAGGGGGAACGAGCAGTACTTC. Protein sequence: CASSYVARGNEQYF.

CDR3 coding DNA: TGCGCCAGCAGCTTAAACACAGGGACCTACAATGAGCAGTTCTTC. It is translated as CASSLNTGTYNEQFF. The gene calls are TRBV5-1 and TRBJ2-1; D possibly corresponds to TRBD1 (6 bases). The CDR3 loop spans 15 amino acids. The V end was cut by 2 bases, the J end by 2 bases, with 11 bases between. The germline gives CDR1 SGHRS, CDR2 YFSETQ.